These T cell receptor beta chains were read from a single sample in a study of blood T cell repertoires in COVID-19. Libraries were prepared by immunoSEQ multiplex PCR; TCRdb keeps only in-frame clonotypes and omits some of them. The sample comprises about 120,000 clones, about four fifths of which are singletons, and 12% rests with the top ten. Sequences were obtained from peripheral blood. The source of these receptors is a man aged 55 to 70 with acute or convalescent COVID-19. The CDR3 runs from the conserved cysteine through the conserved F or W. Fields, in order: clone size, V gene, D gene, J gene, CDR3 protein, CDR3 DNA. The D gene is left open where the match is weak. Not every row has a clone size; where given, it reads once, few, many or a size class.

abundance: .; v_gene: TRBV5-1; d_gene: .; j_gene: TRBJ1-4; CDR3aa: CASSLGGGITNEKLFF; CDR3nt: TGCGCCAGCAGCTTGGGTGGGGGCATCACTAATGAAAAACTGTTTTTT
abundance: .; v_gene: TRBV7-2; d_gene: TRBD1; j_gene: TRBJ1-1; CDR3aa: CASSLVHDRGRAEAFF; CDR3nt: TGTGCCAGCAGCTTAGTCCACGATAGGGGGCGGGCTGAAGCTTTCTTT
abundance: .; v_gene: TRBV10-3; d_gene: .; j_gene: TRBJ1-2; CDR3aa: CATERGGTTNYGYTF; CDR3nt: TGTGCCACCGAGCGAGGTGGGACAACCAACTATGGCTACACCTTC
abundance: .; v_gene: TRBV19; d_gene: .; j_gene: TRBJ2-7; CDR3aa: CASSSRGESYEQYF; CDR3nt: TGTGCCAGTAGTTCAAGGGGCGAATCCTACGAGCAGTACTTC
abundance: .; v_gene: TRBV18; d_gene: .; j_gene: TRBJ1-5; CDR3aa: CASSSTDNRLQPQHF; CDR3nt: TGTGCCAGCTCATCGACCGATAATCGACTTCAGCCCCAGCATTTT
abundance: few; v_gene: TRBV12-2; d_gene: .; j_gene: TRBJ2-1; CDR3aa: CATPAGGRSYNEQFF; CDR3nt: TGTGCAACGCCGGCGGGGGGACGCTCCTACAATGAGCAGTTCTTC
abundance: .; v_gene: TRBV19; d_gene: .; j_gene: TRBJ2-7; CDR3aa: CASSRKPRTLSSYEQYF; CDR3nt: TGTGCCAGTAGCCGAAAGCCTAGGACACTGAGCTCCTACGAGCAGTACTTC
abundance: .; v_gene: TRBV2; d_gene: TRBD1; j_gene: TRBJ2-7; CDR3aa: CASSPRDRVGGEQYF; CDR3nt: TGTGCCAGCAGTCCCCGGGACAGGGTAGGCGGGGAGCAGTACTTC
abundance: .; v_gene: TRBV28; d_gene: .; j_gene: TRBJ1-1; CDR3aa: CASRDSYTEAFF; CDR3nt: TGTGCCAGCAGGGACAGCTACACTGAAGCTTTCTTT
abundance: .; v_gene: TRBV9; d_gene: .; j_gene: TRBJ1-2; CDR3aa: CASSAQPDRGYGYTF; CDR3nt: TGTGCCAGCAGCGCGCAACCAGATCGTGGCTATGGCTACACCTTC
abundance: .; v_gene: TRBV19; d_gene: .; j_gene: TRBJ1-2; CDR3aa: CASTPGGYGYTF; CDR3nt: TGTGCCAGTACCCCCGGCGGCTATGGCTACACCTTC
abundance: few; v_gene: TRBV28; d_gene: TRBD2; j_gene: TRBJ2-7; CDR3aa: CASTSPGGTYEQYF; CDR3nt: TGTGCCAGCACCTCCCCGGGGGGGACCTACGAGCAGTACTTC
abundance: .; v_gene: TRBV20-1; d_gene: .; j_gene: TRBJ1-3; CDR3aa: CSASSGASGNTIYF; CDR3nt: TGCAGTGCTAGTTCAGGGGCCTCTGGAAACACCATATATTTT
abundance: .; v_gene: TRBV11-2; d_gene: TRBD1; j_gene: TRBJ1-2; CDR3aa: CASSLSTGAYGYTF; CDR3nt: TGTGCCAGCAGCTTATCGACAGGGGCGTATGGCTACACCTTC
abundance: .; v_gene: TRBV27; d_gene: TRBD1; j_gene: TRBJ1-1; CDR3aa: CASSYKTGGTEAFF; CDR3nt: TGTGCCAGCAGTTACAAGACAGGGGGCACTGAAGCTTTCTTT
abundance: .; v_gene: TRBV5-4; d_gene: TRBD2; j_gene: TRBJ2-7; CDR3aa: CASSPAGGKRSYEQYF; CDR3nt: TGTGCCAGCAGCCCCGCGGGGGGAAAGCGGTCCTACGAGCAGTACTTC
abundance: .; v_gene: TRBV5-1; d_gene: .; j_gene: TRBJ1-1; CDR3aa: CASRANTEAFF; CDR3nt: TGCGCCAGCAGAGCGAACACTGAAGCTTTCTTT
abundance: few; v_gene: TRBV9; d_gene: TRBD2; j_gene: TRBJ2-2; CDR3aa: CASSLGTSGNTGELFF; CDR3nt: TGTGCCAGCAGCCTAGGGACTAGCGGGAACACCGGGGAGCTGTTTTTT
abundance: .; v_gene: TRBV12-3/TRBV12-4; d_gene: .; j_gene: TRBJ1-2; CDR3aa: CASSLISNYGYTF; CDR3nt: TGTGCCAGCAGTCTAATTTCTAACTATGGCTACACCTTC
abundance: .; v_gene: TRBV11-3; d_gene: TRBD2; j_gene: TRBJ2-3; CDR3aa: CASSLYGRDDTQYF; CDR3nt: TGTGCCAGCAGCTTATACGGGAGGGATGATACGCAGTATTTT
abundance: .; v_gene: TRBV11-2; d_gene: .; j_gene: TRBJ2-3; CDR3aa: CASSLGPSATDTQYF; CDR3nt: TGTGCCAGCAGCTTAGGCCCTAGCGCCACAGATACGCAGTATTTT
abundance: .; v_gene: TRBV7-8; d_gene: TRBD2; j_gene: TRBJ2-1; CDR3aa: CASSSASGRAIEQFF; CDR3nt: TGTGCCAGCAGCTCGGCTAGCGGGAGGGCCATTGAGCAGTTCTTC
abundance: .; v_gene: TRBV21-1; d_gene: .; j_gene: TRBJ2-7; CDR3aa: CASSKALTGGFRGEQYF; CDR3nt: TGTGCCAGCAGCAAAGCGCTAACGGGAGGATTCCGGGGCGAGCAGTACTTC
abundance: .; v_gene: TRBV27; d_gene: .; j_gene: TRBJ2-1; CDR3aa: CASNPVSRVGNEQFF; CDR3nt: TGTGCCAGCAACCCTGTTTCGCGGGTTGGCAATGAGCAGTTCTTC
abundance: .; v_gene: TRBV29-1; d_gene: TRBD1; j_gene: TRBJ2-4; CDR3aa: CSVERTGGGGNIQYF; CDR3nt: TGCAGCGTTGAAAGGACAGGGGGCGGCGGAAACATTCAGTACTTC
abundance: .; v_gene: TRBV20-1; d_gene: TRBD1; j_gene: TRBJ1-2; CDR3aa: CSASRTGSYNYGYTF; CDR3nt: TGCAGTGCTAGTCGGACAGGGTCATATAACTATGGCTACACCTTC
abundance: .; v_gene: TRBV5-3; d_gene: .; j_gene: TRBJ1-5; CDR3aa: CARSLGDQPQHF; CDR3nt: TGTGCCAGAAGCTTGGGAGATCAGCCCCAGCATTTT
abundance: .; v_gene: TRBV7-2; d_gene: .; j_gene: TRBJ1-2; CDR3aa: CASSGGLNYGYTF; CDR3nt: TGTGCCAGCAGCGGCGGGCTCAACTATGGCTACACCTTC
abundance: .; v_gene: TRBV27; d_gene: .; j_gene: TRBJ1-2; CDR3aa: CASSSRGSRGYTF; CDR3nt: TGTGCCAGCAGTTCCCGGGGGAGCAGGGGCTACACCTTC
abundance: .; v_gene: TRBV5-8; d_gene: TRBD1; j_gene: TRBJ1-3; CDR3aa: CASSLGQGGRGNTIYF; CDR3nt: TGTGCCAGCAGCTTAGGACAGGGAGGAAGAGGAAACACCATATATTTT
abundance: .; v_gene: TRBV18; d_gene: TRBD1; j_gene: TRBJ1-2; CDR3aa: CASSHGGGRGKGGYTF; CDR3nt: TGTGCCAGCTCACACGGCGGTGGCAGGGGGAAGGGTGGCTACACCTTC
abundance: few; v_gene: TRBV7-9; d_gene: .; j_gene: TRBJ2-7; CDR3aa: CASSFLGGRSSYEQYF; CDR3nt: TGTGCCAGCAGCTTTCTTGGGGGCAGGAGCTCCTACGAGCAGTACTTC
abundance: .; v_gene: TRBV5-1; d_gene: .; j_gene: TRBJ2-1; CDR3aa: CASYLQAGEQFF; CDR3nt: TGCGCCAGCTACCTACAGGCAGGTGAGCAGTTCTTC
abundance: few; v_gene: TRBV7-3; d_gene: .; j_gene: TRBJ1-6; CDR3aa: CASSARGYNSPLHF; CDR3nt: TGTGCCAGCAGCGCGCGGGGGTATAATTCACCCCTCCACTTT
abundance: .; v_gene: TRBV28; d_gene: TRBD2; j_gene: TRBJ2-7; CDR3aa: CASSEPIAGSPYEQYF; CDR3nt: TGTGCCAGCAGTGAACCGATAGCGGGAAGCCCCTACGAGCAGTACTTC
abundance: .; v_gene: TRBV4-2; d_gene: TRBD2; j_gene: TRBJ2-7; CDR3aa: CASSQSSGNPYEQYF; CDR3nt: TGTGCCAGCAGCCAGTCTAGCGGCAACCCCTACGAGCAGTACTTC
abundance: .; v_gene: TRBV6-5; d_gene: TRBD2; j_gene: TRBJ2-5; CDR3aa: CASSWTSGRGGETQYF; CDR3nt: TGTGCCAGCAGTTGGACTAGCGGGAGGGGGGGAGAGACCCAGTACTTC
abundance: .; v_gene: TRBV7-3; d_gene: TRBD2; j_gene: TRBJ2-1; CDR3aa: CASSDLTSGAYNEQFF; CDR3nt: TGTGCCAGCAGCGATTTGACTAGCGGGGCATACAATGAGCAGTTCTTC
abundance: .; v_gene: TRBV28; d_gene: TRBD1; j_gene: TRBJ2-7; CDR3aa: CATSGQGLSQQYF; CDR3nt: TGTGCCACCTCGGGACAGGGGCTCTCACAGCAGTACTTC
abundance: once; v_gene: TRBV28; d_gene: .; j_gene: TRBJ2-1; CDR3aa: CASSLRDTARGLSYNEQFF; CDR3nt: TGTGCCAGCAGCCTCCGGGACACCGCTCGAGGGCTTTCCTACAATGAGCAGTTCTTC
abundance: .; v_gene: TRBV4-2; d_gene: TRBD1; j_gene: TRBJ2-4; CDR3aa: CASSPEGTVAKNIQYF; CDR3nt: TGTGCCAGCAGCCCCGAGGGGACAGTAGCCAAAAACATTCAGTACTTC
abundance: .; v_gene: TRBV4-1; d_gene: .; j_gene: TRBJ1-3; CDR3aa: CASSQVPAGRGNSGNTIYF; CDR3nt: TGCGCCAGCAGCCAAGTTCCGGCTGGCAGGGGAAACTCTGGAAACACCATATATTTT
abundance: .; v_gene: TRBV9; d_gene: .; j_gene: TRBJ2-7; CDR3aa: CASSAAGTSSYEQYF; CDR3nt: TGTGCCAGCAGCGCCGCCGGGACAAGCTCCTACGAGCAGTACTTC
abundance: .; v_gene: TRBV5-1; d_gene: .; j_gene: TRBJ1-1; CDR3aa: CASSLKGVNTEAFF; CDR3nt: TGCGCCAGCAGCCTCAAAGGGGTCAACACTGAAGCTTTCTTT
abundance: .; v_gene: TRBV10-3; d_gene: TRBD2; j_gene: TRBJ2-7; CDR3aa: CAISESTWGGALSGSTYEQYF; CDR3nt: TGTGCCATCAGTGAGTCGACTTGGGGGGGGGCTCTGAGCGGGAGTACCTACGAGCAGTACTTC
abundance: .; v_gene: TRBV6-1; d_gene: .; j_gene: TRBJ1-2; CDR3aa: CASSEAAGNYGYTF; CDR3nt: TGTGCCAGCAGTGAAGCGGCAGGGAACTATGGCTACACCTTC
abundance: .; v_gene: TRBV5-6; d_gene: TRBD1; j_gene: TRBJ1-2; CDR3aa: CASSPGTGAMGDGYTF; CDR3nt: TGTGCCAGCAGCCCCGGGACAGGGGCAATGGGCGATGGCTACACCTTC
abundance: .; v_gene: TRBV5-1; d_gene: TRBD1; j_gene: TRBJ1-1; CDR3aa: CASTLTGQGMNTEAFF; CDR3nt: TGCGCCAGCACCCTCACTGGACAGGGGATGAACACTGAAGCTTTCTTT
abundance: .; v_gene: TRBV30; d_gene: .; j_gene: TRBJ2-6; CDR3aa: CAWGSRFSGANVLTF; CDR3nt: TGTGCCTGGGGTTCGCGGTTTTCTGGGGCCAACGTCCTGACTTTC
abundance: once; v_gene: TRBV5-6; d_gene: TRBD2; j_gene: TRBJ2-3; CDR3aa: CASSGRVSTDTQYF; CDR3nt: TGTGCCAGCAGCGGGAGGGTCTCCACAGATACGCAGTATTTT
abundance: .; v_gene: TRBV7-3; d_gene: .; j_gene: TRBJ2-3; CDR3aa: CASSRFRMDTQYF; CDR3nt: TGTGCCAGCAGCCGTTTCAGGATGGATACGCAGTATTTT
abundance: .; v_gene: TRBV25-1; d_gene: TRBD2; j_gene: TRBJ2-5; CDR3aa: CASSESSGGPLAETQYF; CDR3nt: TGTGCCAGCAGTGAAAGCTCGGGAGGGCCCCTAGCAGAGACCCAGTACTTC
abundance: .; v_gene: TRBV2; d_gene: .; j_gene: TRBJ2-2; CDR3aa: CASTYIPGGELFF; CDR3nt: TGTGCCAGCACCTACATCCCAGGGGGGGAGCTGTTTTTT
abundance: .; v_gene: TRBV19; d_gene: .; j_gene: TRBJ1-5; CDR3aa: CASSIGGRSGGPQHF; CDR3nt: TGTGCCAGTAGTATAGGGGGCCGGTCGGGTGGGCCCCAGCATTTT
abundance: .; v_gene: TRBV5-1; d_gene: .; j_gene: TRBJ2-1; CDR3aa: CASSLAPAGPYNEQFF; CDR3nt: TGCGCCAGCAGCTTGGCCCCGGCGGGCCCATACAATGAGCAGTTCTTC
abundance: .; v_gene: TRBV5-4; d_gene: .; j_gene: TRBJ1-6; CDR3aa: CASSLEAGANSPLHF; CDR3nt: TGTGCCAGCAGCTTGGAGGCGGGGGCAAATTCACCCCTCCACTTT
abundance: .; v_gene: TRBV12-5; d_gene: TRBD1; j_gene: TRBJ1-3; CDR3aa: CASGLVSRWDSSGNTIYF; CDR3nt: TGTGCTAGTGGTTTGGTAAGTCGTTGGGACAGCTCTGGAAACACCATATATTTT
abundance: once; v_gene: TRBV7-6; d_gene: TRBD1; j_gene: TRBJ2-7; CDR3aa: CASSLEGARQVTYEQYF; CDR3nt: TGTGCCAGCAGTCTCGAGGGGGCGAGACAGGTAACCTACGAGCAGTACTTC
abundance: .; v_gene: TRBV5-1; d_gene: .; j_gene: TRBJ2-5; CDR3aa: CASSFLGQSGETQYF; CDR3nt: TGCGCCAGCAGCTTTCTCGGCCAGTCGGGAGAGACCCAGTACTTC